Below, one T cell receptor (beta chain) is given with its context. Its cognate antigen is unknown. Deletions cut 8 bases from V and 4 bases from J, with 9 bases between. This CDR3 contains 11 residues. The record originates from a study of T cell responses to AZD1222 COVID-19 vaccine. Findings and limits, study-wide: Mostly white British, mostly female donors; authors suggested clonal diversity may be underestimated. Spike-specific TCR breadth and depth went up after people got two AZD1222 doses. As reported, nearly half of all spike-specific TCRs target variant regions that are unmutated.

The assay was immunoSEQ multiplex PCR, and TCRdb's table has in-frame clones only and misses some. The repertoire holds 150,000 to 200,000 clones, with about 91% as singletons. The rearrangement joins TRBV12-3 or TRBV12-4 to TRBJ2-7; D remains ambiguous. The sequencing used peripheral blood, collected 28 days after the second AZD1222 dose. The sequence was obtained from an adult who received the AZD1222 COVID-19 vaccine. In nucleotides, the CDR3 is TGTGCCAGCTCCTGGTCTTACGAGCAGTACTTC. It is translated as CASSWSYEQYF.